This is a list of T cell receptor beta chains from one sample in a study of blood T cells in healthy people across ages. A single record per CDR3 protein comes from TCRdb applying MiXCR to the 5' RACE reads. The sample yields hundreds of thousands of distinct CDR3 sequences, 40% to 50% seen once. The sequencing input was blood. Receptors originate from a man in his sixties in good health. Both conserved end residues are part of each CDR3. The D gene is left open where the match is weak. Some rows have no size entry. The others give once, few or many, or a class for an expanded clone.

d_gene: .; v_gene: TRBV12-3/TRBV12-4; j_gene: TRBJ1-6; abundance: .; CDR3aa: CASSFSGRVDSPLHF; CDR3nt: TGTGCCAGCAGTTTTTCGGGCAGGGTAGATTCACCCCTCCACTTT
d_gene: TRBD1; v_gene: TRBV7-2; j_gene: TRBJ2-4; abundance: .; CDR3aa: CASGKQGAREQYF; CDR3nt: TGTGCCAGCGGAAAACAGGGGGCCAGGGAGCAGTACTTC
d_gene: TRBD1; v_gene: TRBV20-1; j_gene: TRBJ1-5; abundance: .; CDR3aa: CSAGTGTNSNQPQHF; CDR3nt: TGCAGTGCTGGGACAGGGACTAATAGCAATCAGCCCCAGCATTTT
d_gene: .; v_gene: TRBV7-3; j_gene: TRBJ2-7; abundance: few; CDR3aa: CASSLAPKYEQYF; CDR3nt: TGTGCCAGCAGCCTTGCGCCAAAATACGAGCAGTACTTC
d_gene: .; v_gene: TRBV21-1; j_gene: TRBJ1-5; abundance: .; CDR3aa: CASSNPGGDRVTDQPQHF; CDR3nt: TGTGCCAGCAGCAACCCGGGGGGGGACAGGGTTACTGATCAGCCCCAGCATTTT
d_gene: .; v_gene: TRBV3-1; j_gene: TRBJ2-7; abundance: few; CDR3aa: CASSQGAPYEQYF; CDR3nt: TGTGCCAGCAGCCAAGGGGCACCGTACGAGCAGTACTTC
d_gene: .; v_gene: TRBV6-6; j_gene: TRBJ2-1; abundance: few; CDR3aa: CASSYGRGRRHNEQFF; CDR3nt: TGTGCCAGCAGTTACGGTCGGGGGAGGCGGCACAATGAGCAGTTCTTC
d_gene: .; v_gene: TRBV6-1; j_gene: TRBJ2-5; abundance: .; CDR3aa: CASSEAAGWETQYF; CDR3nt: TGTGCCAGCAGTGAAGCGGCAGGGTGGGAGACCCAGTACTTC
d_gene: TRBD1; v_gene: TRBV27; j_gene: TRBJ1-1; abundance: .; CDR3aa: CASSLGGFRTGSAFF; CDR3nt: TGTGCCAGCAGTTTGGGTGGATTCCGGACAGGGTCGGCTTTCTTT
d_gene: TRBD1; v_gene: TRBV5-4; j_gene: TRBJ1-1; abundance: .; CDR3aa: CASSVGDRPTEAFF; CDR3nt: TGTGCCAGCAGCGTTGGGGACAGGCCTACTGAAGCTTTCTTT
d_gene: .; v_gene: TRBV6-1; j_gene: TRBJ2-1; abundance: .; CDR3aa: CASSEEGGSEHYNEQFF; CDR3nt: TGTGCCAGCAGTGAAGAAGGAGGTAGCGAACATTACAATGAGCAGTTCTTC
d_gene: TRBD1; v_gene: TRBV5-1; j_gene: TRBJ1-1; abundance: few; CDR3aa: CASSAGTGGISANTEAFF; CDR3nt: TGCGCCAGCAGCGCCGGGACAGGGGGCATTTCGGCAAACACTGAAGCTTTCTTT
d_gene: TRBD1; v_gene: TRBV5-1; j_gene: TRBJ2-1; abundance: .; CDR3aa: CASSLEGGSYDEQFF; CDR3nt: TGTGCCAGCAGCTTGGAAGGGGGCTCCTACGATGAGCAGTTCTTC
d_gene: .; v_gene: TRBV6-2/TRBV6-3; j_gene: TRBJ1-6; abundance: .; CDR3aa: CASRQVRGSPLHF; CDR3nt: TGTGCCAGCAGACAGGTGAGGGGTTCACCCCTCCACTTT
d_gene: .; v_gene: TRBV10-3; j_gene: TRBJ2-3; abundance: .; CDR3aa: CAISESRGKDTQYF; CDR3nt: TGTGCCATCAGTGAGTCCAGGGGTAAAGATACGCAGTATTTT
d_gene: .; v_gene: TRBV12-3/TRBV12-4; j_gene: TRBJ1-6; abundance: .; CDR3aa: CASSLEGDNSPLHF; CDR3nt: TGTGCCAGCAGCCTAGAAGGTGATAATTCACCCCTCCACTTT
d_gene: .; v_gene: TRBV7-7; j_gene: TRBJ2-5; abundance: .; CDR3aa: CASSIRRQLYQETQYF; CDR3nt: TGTGCTAGCAGCATACGACGACAGCTGTACCAAGAGACCCAGTACTTC
d_gene: .; v_gene: TRBV6-2/TRBV6-3; j_gene: TRBJ1-2; abundance: .; CDR3aa: CASSPGQTVYGHTF; CDR3nt: TGTGCCAGCAGTCCCGGACAGACAGTTTATGGCCACACCTTC
d_gene: .; v_gene: TRBV11-3; j_gene: TRBJ2-7; abundance: .; CDR3aa: CASSPKTPPYEQYF; CDR3nt: TGTGCCAGCAGCCCGAAGACCCCCCCCTACGAGCAGTACTTC
d_gene: TRBD2; v_gene: TRBV18; j_gene: TRBJ2-3; abundance: .; CDR3aa: CASSPTSGGTSTDTQYF; CDR3nt: TGTGCCAGCTCACCGACTAGCGGGGGGACTAGCACAGATACGCAGTATTTT
d_gene: .; v_gene: TRBV3-1; j_gene: TRBJ2-1; abundance: few; CDR3aa: CASSDGLSEQFF; CDR3nt: TGTGCCAGCAGCGACGGACTAAGCGAGCAGTTCTTC
d_gene: .; v_gene: TRBV21-1; j_gene: TRBJ2-7; abundance: .; CDR3aa: CASSKGRYEQYF; CDR3nt: TGTGCCAGCAGCAAAGGCAGGTACGAGCAGTACTTC
d_gene: TRBD1; v_gene: TRBV12-3/TRBV12-4; j_gene: TRBJ2-5; abundance: .; CDR3aa: CASSFGGQGVETQYF; CDR3nt: TGTGCCAGCAGTTTTGGAGGACAGGGGGTAGAGACCCAGTACTTC
d_gene: .; v_gene: TRBV4-1; j_gene: TRBJ1-6; abundance: .; CDR3aa: CASSQVGGASYNSPLHF; CDR3nt: TGCGCCAGCAGCCAAGTGGGGGGCGCTTCCTATAATTCACCCCTCCACTTT
d_gene: .; v_gene: TRBV2; j_gene: TRBJ2-5; abundance: few; CDR3aa: CASSERAQETQYF; CDR3nt: TGTGCCAGCAGTGAGAGGGCACAAGAGACCCAGTACTTC
d_gene: TRBD1; v_gene: TRBV6-5; j_gene: TRBJ2-4; abundance: .; CDR3aa: CASSRTGALGAQYF; CDR3nt: TGTGCCAGCAGTCGGACAGGGGCACTGGGGGCCCAGTACTTC
d_gene: .; v_gene: TRBV7-2; j_gene: TRBJ2-1; abundance: few; CDR3aa: CASSPPGGAYNEQFF; CDR3nt: TGTGCCAGCAGCCCTCCCGGCGGGGCCTACAATGAGCAGTTCTTC
d_gene: .; v_gene: TRBV5-1; j_gene: TRBJ2-1; abundance: few; CDR3aa: CASSNAAGAANEQFF; CDR3nt: TGCGCCAGCAGTAATGCTGCTGGGGCTGCAAATGAGCAGTTCTTC
d_gene: .; v_gene: TRBV27; j_gene: TRBJ2-4; abundance: .; CDR3aa: CASSSFAHREAKNIQYF; CDR3nt: TGTGCCAGCAGTTCCTTTGCGCACAGGGAGGCCAAAAACATTCAGTACTTC